This T cell receptor beta chain is drawn from a study of T cell repertoires in cytomegalovirus infection. V was cut by 1 base and J by 2 bases, with 11 bases left in between. This CDR3 contains 15 residues. Germline CDR1 reads PRHDT; CDR2 reads FYEKMQ (reference sequence). TCRdb re-analysed the reads in MiXCR, keeping a single row per CDR3 protein. The sample carries approximately 1,000,000 distinct CDR3 sequences, roughly a third recorded once. A word on this clonotype: Its antigen is as yet unknown.

The chain is built from TRBV13 and TRBJ1-2; D perhaps matches TRBD1 (5 bases). This receptor was obtained from a human donor in good health (CMV status not recorded). Some clones in this sample may be carry-over from other donors' samples. The sample consisted of cultured CD8+ T cells from PBMCs, taken from culture after CMV antigen stimulation. The CDR3 loop is CASSLVTDGNYGYTF. In nucleotides, the CDR3 is TGTGCCAGCAGCTTAGTGACAGACGGAAACTATGGCTACACCTTC.